A single sample is the source of the 5 T cell receptor beta chains below, sequenced in a study of response to subunit inactivated influenza vaccine. TCRdb independently ran MiXCR on the RT-PCR reads; one entry per CDR3 protein. The sample contains approximately 700,000 distinct CDR3 sequences, less than 20% of which appear only once. This specimen was PBMCs from blood, taken 11 to 12 days after vaccination. The receptors originated from a man aged 45-65 years who received an inactivated influenza vaccine.

The chain joins TRBV7-2 to TRBJ2-7; possible D gene TRBD2, 7 bases. The V end lost 10 bases, the J end lost 3 bases, and 22 bases lay between the germline ends. The V gene's germline CDR1 is SGHTA and CDR2 FQGNSA. This CDR3 comprises 15 residues. The CDR3 protein is CATRPGGTSNYEQYF. CDR3 in DNA: TGTGCCACCCGGCCGGGGGGCACCTCTAACTACGAGCAGTACTTC. Filled out from reference TRBV7-2 and TRBJ2-7, the complete variable domain reads GAGVSQSPSNKVTEKGKDVELRCDPISGHTALYWYRQSLGQGLEFLIYFQGNSAPDKSGLPSDRFSAERTGGSVSTLTIQRTQQEDSAVYLCATRPGGTSNYEQYFGPGTRLTVT.

This clonotype was counted ten times or more. This chain joins TRBV12-3 or TRBV12-4 and TRBJ2-2, with 7 bases that match TRBD2. V trimming: 10 bases; J trimming: 7 bases; junction bases outside the gene matches: 6. The CDR3 has 12 residues. This CDR3 is CATNSGGGELFF. The CDR3 coding sequence is TGTGCCACCAACTCGGGGGGCGGGGAGCTGTTTTTT.

This chain connects TRBV18 to TRBJ2-5, with 10 bases fitting TRBD1. CDR1 is KGHSH, CDR2 LQKENI, per germline. V trimming: 3 bases; J trimming: 7 bases; junction bases outside the gene matches: 8. CDR3 length: 15 residues. The CDR3 sequence: CASSPRQGARRTQYF. In DNA form, the CDR3 reads TGTGCCAGCTCACCTAGACAGGGGGCACGGAGGACCCAGTACTTC.

The CDR3 is CASSYDSGRAAEQFF. CDR3 DNA: TGTGCCAGCAGTTACGATAGCGGGAGGGCGGCTGAGCAGTTCTTC. The V call is TRBV6-5, the J call TRBJ2-1; 11 nucleotides line up with TRBD2. The CDR3 extends over 15 amino acids. Unmatched junction bases numbered 6, after V lost 2 bases and J lost 9 bases. CDR1 MNHEY and CDR2 SVGAGI come from the germline V gene.

This clonotype has just a few counts. The genes are TRBV12-3 or TRBV12-4 and TRBJ2-4; D is unclear. The CDR3 has 15 amino acids. Trimming took 7 bases from V and 2 from J, leaving 15 bases between them. DNA of the CDR3: TGTGCCAGCACCACAACTTCGGGCCCCAAAAACATTCAGTACTTC. The encoded protein is CASTTTSGPKNIQYF.